The 21 T cell receptor beta chains given below trace back to one sample, sequenced in a study of tumor-infiltrating lymphocytes in primary liver carcinoma. The researchers obtained blood RNA from unsorted whole blood and also extracted germline DNA. The template, roughly 0.45 ug total RNA, yielded TCR beta cDNA made with a constant-region primer. Construction of TCR beta libraries relied on three successive nested multiplex PCR rounds employing slightly modified ARM-PCR. With TRBV1-TRBV30 forward primers and a C-beta reverse primer, the first two PCR rounds were run for roughly 10 cycles each. A single record per CDR3 protein comes from TCRdb applying MiXCR to the multiplex PCR reads. The sample holds fewer than 250,000 distinct CDR3 sequences, 65% seen once. Sequencing was done on a sample of peripheral blood. These receptors came from a woman in her fifties or sixties with primary liver carcinoma and hepatitis B virus infection.

Worth noting for this clonotype: Its ends do not fully match the called genes, so a read error is possible. The chain joins TRBV6-1 to TRBJ1-6; maybe TRBD1 (6 bases). Germline V lookup: CDR1 MNHNS, CDR2 SASEGT. This CDR3 region has 15 residues. The CDR3 DNA reads TGTGTCAGCAGTGCTGGGACACCTGGGAATTCACCCCTCCACTTT. Its translation: CVSSAGTPGNSPLHF.

On this clonotype itself: A single base separates this from a much larger clone, so it may be a read error. The chain has TRBV6-5 and TRBJ1-1; maybe TRBD1 (5 bases). The V gene lost 6 bases and the J gene lost 0 bases, with 8 bases spanning the gap. Germline CDR1 MNHEY, CDR2 SVGAGI. This CDR3 is built from 13 residues. The CDR3 is CASRTVLNTEAFF. DNA of the CDR3: TGTGCCAGCAGGACAGTGCTGAACACTGAAGCTTTCTTT.

Remarks on this clonotype: A much more abundant neighbour one base away suggests this may be a read error. The J gene is TRBJ1-6, the V gene TRBV6-6; the match to TRBD1 covers 9 bases. This CDR3 contains 13 residues. CDR1 is MNHNY, CDR2 SVGAGI, per germline (reference sequence). Losses at the gene ends were 9 bases for V and 9 bases for J; bases not matched to a gene: 6. The CDR3: CASWGTGTSPLHF. CDR3 sequence (DNA): TGTGCCAGTTGGGGGACAGGGACTTCACCCCTCCACTTT.

Regarding this clonotype: The junction departs from the called germline gene at one end, perhaps through a read error. The CDR3 here is CTSSYGNRGGYTF. The DNA of the CDR3 is TGTACCAGCAGTTACGGGAACAGGGGTGGCTACACCTTC. The genes are TRBV6-6 and TRBJ1-2; 7 nucleotides line up with TRBD1. CDR1 MNHNY and CDR2 SVGAGI come from the germline V gene (reference sequence). The CDR3 is made up of 13 amino acids.

To note about this clonotype: A much larger clone lies one base from this, so it may be a read error. This rearrangement joins TRBV6-5 to TRBJ1-1; no clear D. The CDR3 has 14 amino acids. Trimming took off 6 bases at V and 3 bases at J, with 14 bases between the two ends. CDR1 MNHEY and CDR2 SVGAGI come from the germline V gene. The CDR3: CASRATFMDTEAFF. CDR3 in DNA: TGTGCCAGCAGAGCGACCTTCATGGACACTGAAGCTTTCTTT.

The sample holds many counts of this clonotype. The chain is built from TRBV11-2 and TRBJ2-1; TRBD2 matches 9 bases. The CDR3 loop spans 16 amino acids. The germline V gene has CDR1 SGHAT and CDR2 FQNNGV. The V gene end was trimmed by 5 bases and the J gene end by 0 bases; junction bases not matched to a gene: 5. The CDR3 nucleotides are TGTGCCAGCAGCCCGACTAGCGGCTACTCCTACAATGAGCAGTTCTTC. This encodes CASSPTSGYSYNEQFF.

This clonotype was detected a few times. Compared with germline, one end of the junction differs, possibly owing to a read error. The chain employs TRBV5-1 and TRBJ2-7, with TRBD2 matching over 13 bases. The germline V gene encodes CDR1 SGHRS and CDR2 YFSETQ. The CDR3 length is 16 residues. In DNA form, the CDR3 reads TGCGCCGGCAGCTTCACTAGCGGGAGGGCCGGGTACGAGCAGTACTTC. Encoded protein: CAGSFTSGRAGYEQYF. The full variable domain, completed using reference TRBV5-1 and TRBJ2-7, is KAGVTQTPRYLIKTRGQQVTLSCSPISGHRSVSWYQQTPGQGLQFLFEYFSETQRNKGNFPGRFSGRQFSNSRSEMNVSTLELGDSALYLCAGSFTSGRAGYEQYFGPGTRLTVT.

To note about this clonotype: This may be a read error, as it is one base from a much larger clone. The J gene is TRBJ2-5, the V gene TRBV5-5; 9 nucleotides agree with TRBD2. The CDR3 runs 18 residues. Trimming cost V 1 base and J 5 bases; bases outside gene matches: 15. Germline values: CDR1 SGHKS, CDR2 YYEKEE (reference sequence). The CDR3 bases are TGTGCCAGCAGCTTGTTTGAGACTAGCGGTTTAGGGGGGGAGACCCAGTACTTC. Translation: CASSLFETSGLGGETQYF. Variable domain in full (rest from reference TRBV5-5 and TRBJ2-5): DAGVTQSPTHLIKTRGQQVTLRCSPISGHKSVSWYQQVLGQGPQFIFQYYEKEERGRGNFPDRFSARQFPNYSSELNVNALLLGDSALYLCASSLFETSGLGGETQYFGPGTRLLVL.

This clonotype was seen only once. This may be a read error, as it is one base from a much larger clone. This rearrangement joins TRBV28 to TRBJ2-7; D possibly uses TRBD1 or TRBD2 (5 bases each). Germline loops: CDR1 MDHEN, CDR2 SYDVKM. With 3 bases removed from V and 6 bases from J, the gap between germline ends came to 15 bases. The CDR3 contains 14 residues. In DNA form, the CDR3 reads TGTGCCAGCAGTTTGCGAGGGGTATCCCGCGAGCAGTACTTC. Residues: CASSLRGVSREQYF.

The chain is built from TRBV11-2 and TRBJ2-7, with TRBD2 as a possible D gene (5 bases). There are 14 residues in the CDR3. The V end lost 4 bases, the J end lost 7 bases, and 17 bases lay between the germline ends. Germline lookup yields CDR1 SGHAT and CDR2 FQNNGV. CDR3 in amino acids: CASSSQLVVDEQYF. Here the CDR3 DNA reads TGTGCCAGCAGCTCCCAACTAGTGGTGGATGAGCAGTACTTC.

The chain combines TRBV5-1 with TRBJ1-1; 9 bases are a match to TRBD1. J was trimmed by 1 base and V by 0 bases; bases with no gene match: 7. The germline V gene has CDR1 SGHRS and CDR2 YFSETQ. The CDR3 sequence is 17 residues long. The CDR3, as DNA: TGCGCCAGCAGCTTGGCCAAAACAGGGGGCTGGAACACTGAAGCTTTCTTT. Protein sequence: CASSLAKTGGWNTEAFF. Full variable domain (remainder filled in from reference TRBV5-1 and TRBJ1-1): KAGVTQTPRYLIKTRGQQVTLSCSPISGHRSVSWYQQTPGQGLQFLFEYFSETQRNKGNFPGRFSGRQFSNSRSEMNVSTLELGDSALYLCASSLAKTGGWNTEAFFGQGTRLTVV.

To note about this clonotype: The conserved final phenylalanine or tryptophan is absent from the CDR3, which likely points to a read error. The chain combines TRBV29-1 with TRBJ2-7; 7 positions match TRBD1. Germline assignment: CDR1 SQVTM and CDR2 ANQGSEA. CDR3 size: 11 residues. CDR3 loop: CNHTQGYEQYS. Here the CDR3 DNA reads TGCAACCATACACAGGGGTACGAGCAGTACTCC.

A word on this clonotype: It may be a read error: a sequence one base away is much more abundant. The genes are TRBV4-1 and TRBJ1-2; no reliable D call. Germline lookup yields CDR1 MGHRA and CDR2 YSYEKL. The CDR3 consists of 13 residues. V lost 4 bases and J lost 8, with 14 bases in between. The CDR3 loop reads CASSPPRRHGYTF. The CDR3 DNA is TGCGCCAGCAGCCCCCCTAGGCGGCACGGCTACACCTTC.

This clonotype occurred many times. This chain links TRBV14 with TRBJ2-1, with no clear D. Trimming removed 4 bases from V and 2 bases from J, with 15 bases in between. Looked up from germline, CDR1 is SGHDN and CDR2 is FVKESK. The CDR3 loop spans 16 amino acids. CDR3 residues: CASSRRAGEAYNEQFF. CDR3 nucleotide sequence: TGTGCCAGCAGCCGCCGGGCAGGTGAGGCCTACAATGAGCAGTTCTTC.

A note on this clonotype: This sequence may be a read error, since a much larger clone differs from it by one base. The chain recombines TRBV6-1 with TRBJ2-1; 9 nucleotides line up with TRBD2. Germline V CDR1 and CDR2: MNHNS, SASEGT. The CDR3 contains 15 residues. CDR3 loop: CVSSEKGLANNEQFF. The CDR3 region has the DNA TGTGTCAGCAGTGAAAAGGGACTAGCAAACAATGAGCAGTTCTTC.

This clonotype was seen ten or more times. This chain uses TRBV4-1 with TRBJ2-5; 9 bases agree with TRBD2. The CDR3 consists of 15 residues. Trimming at V came to 4 bases and at J to 5 bases, leaving 8 bases not matched to a gene. Per germline, CDR1 MGHRA and CDR2 YSYEKL. CDR3 region: CASSPARREGETQYF. CDR3 coding DNA: TGCGCCAGCAGCCCCGCCCGGCGGGAGGGTGAGACCCAGTACTTC.

On this clonotype itself: The junction departs from the called germline gene at one end, perhaps through a read error. V is TRBV11-2 and J is TRBJ2-7; the D call may be TRBD1 or TRBD2 (5 bases each). Per the germline V gene, CDR1 is SGHAT and CDR2 is FQNNGV. This CDR3 has 16 residues. The CDR3 protein is CASSRLTQDEAYELYF. The CDR3 nucleotides are TGTGCCAGCAGCCGACTAACACAGGATGAGGCCTACGAGCTGTACTTC.

For this clonotype: A junction end diverges from the germline sequence, so it may reflect a read error. The rearrangement links TRBV12-3 or TRBV12-4 to TRBJ1-1; no clear D. The CDR3 loop spans 13 amino acids. CDR3 loop: CVSRSTSYTEAFF. In DNA form, the CDR3 reads TGTGTCAGCAGATCCACATCGTACACTGAAGCTTTCTTT.

Ten or more counts support this clonotype. The chain uses TRBV11-2 and TRBJ2-5; the D gene is possibly TRBD1 (5 bases). V lost 1 base and J 3 bases, leaving 9 bases between the germline ends. CDR3 length: 14 residues. Germline loops: CDR1 SGHAT, CDR2 FQNNGV. CDR3 bases: TGTGCCAGCAGCTTAGTTATAGGGGAAGAGACCCAGTACTTC. This gives the protein CASSLVIGEETQYF.

Concerning this clonotype: Being one base from a much bigger clone, this may be a read error. The rearrangement uses TRBV10-3 and TRBJ1-2; 8 nucleotides line up with TRBD1. J gave up 6 bases and V 2 bases, and 8 bases lay outside the gene matches. The germline V gene encodes CDR1 ENHRY and CDR2 SYGVKD. CDR3 size: 15 residues. The CDR3 loop reads CAISETARGQHGYTF. CDR3 DNA sequence: TGTGCCATCAGTGAGACTGCCAGGGGGCAGCATGGCTACACCTTC.

The gene calls are TRBV5-1 and TRBJ1-3; possible D gene TRBD1, 5 bases. The V gene lost 3 bases and the J gene lost 0 bases, with 13 bases spanning the gap. Germline V gene lookup returns CDR1 SGHRS and CDR2 YFSETQ. The CDR3 is 16 residues long. The CDR3 DNA reads TGCGCCAGCAGCTACGGGGGACGTAGCTCTGGAAACACCATATATTTT. Translated: CASSYGGRSSGNTIYF.